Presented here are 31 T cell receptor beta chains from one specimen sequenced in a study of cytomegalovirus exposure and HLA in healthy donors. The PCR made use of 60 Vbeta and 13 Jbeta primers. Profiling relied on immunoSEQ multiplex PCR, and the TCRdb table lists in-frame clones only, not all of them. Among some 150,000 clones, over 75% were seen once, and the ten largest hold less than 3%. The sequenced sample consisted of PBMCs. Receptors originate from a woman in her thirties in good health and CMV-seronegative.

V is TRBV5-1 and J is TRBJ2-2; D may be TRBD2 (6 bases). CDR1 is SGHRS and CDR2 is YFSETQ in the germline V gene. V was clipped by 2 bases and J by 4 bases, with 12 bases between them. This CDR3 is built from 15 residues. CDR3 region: CASSFGGQPTGELFF. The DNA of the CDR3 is TGCGCCAGCAGCTTCGGAGGGCAACCCACCGGGGAGCTGTTTTTT.

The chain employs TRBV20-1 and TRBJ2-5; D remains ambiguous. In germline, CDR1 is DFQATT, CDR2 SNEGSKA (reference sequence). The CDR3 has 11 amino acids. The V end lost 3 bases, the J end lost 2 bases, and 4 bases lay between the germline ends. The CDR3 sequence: CSAREQETQYF. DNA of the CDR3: TGCAGTGCTAGGGAGCAAGAGACCCAGTACTTC.

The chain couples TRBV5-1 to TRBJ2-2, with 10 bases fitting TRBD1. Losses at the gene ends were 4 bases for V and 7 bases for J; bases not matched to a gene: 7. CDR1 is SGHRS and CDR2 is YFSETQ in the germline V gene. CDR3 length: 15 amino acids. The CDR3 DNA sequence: TGCGCCAGCAGCGCCGACAGGGGGCCGAGCGGGGAGCTGTTTTTT. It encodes CASSADRGPSGELFF.

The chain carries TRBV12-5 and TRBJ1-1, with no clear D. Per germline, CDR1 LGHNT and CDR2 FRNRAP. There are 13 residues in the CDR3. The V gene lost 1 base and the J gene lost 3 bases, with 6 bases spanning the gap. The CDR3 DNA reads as TGTGCTAGTGGTTTGGGAGGGTACACTGAAGCTTTCTTT. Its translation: CASGLGGYTEAFF.

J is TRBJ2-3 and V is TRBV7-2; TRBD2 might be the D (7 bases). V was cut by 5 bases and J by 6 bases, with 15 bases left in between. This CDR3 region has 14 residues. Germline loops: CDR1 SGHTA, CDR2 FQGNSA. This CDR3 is CASSTRGAWDTQYF. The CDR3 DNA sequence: TGTGCCAGCAGCACACGGGGGGCCTGGGATACGCAGTATTTT.

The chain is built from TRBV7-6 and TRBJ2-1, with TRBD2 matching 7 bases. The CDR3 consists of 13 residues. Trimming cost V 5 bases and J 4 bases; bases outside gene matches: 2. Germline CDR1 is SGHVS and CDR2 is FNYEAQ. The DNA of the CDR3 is TGTGCCAGCAGCCCGGGGGGTTACAATGAGCAGTTCTTC. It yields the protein CASSPGGYNEQFF. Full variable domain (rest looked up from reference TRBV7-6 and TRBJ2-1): GAGVSQSPRYKVTKRGQDVALRCDPISGHVSLYWYRQALGQGPEFLTYFNYEAQQDKSGLPNDRFSAERPEGSISTLTIQRTEQRDSAMYRCASSPGGYNEQFFGPGTRLTVL.

In nucleotides, the CDR3 is TGTGCCAGCAGCTGGGAGGGGACCCACGAGCAGTACTTC. Encoded protein: CASSWEGTHEQYF. V gene TRBV2 combines with J gene TRBJ2-5; 7 bases match TRBD2. The J call may not be correct, given that the DNA end is closer to TRBJ2-7. The CDR3 extends over 13 amino acids. Germline V CDR1 and CDR2: SNHLY, FYNNEI.

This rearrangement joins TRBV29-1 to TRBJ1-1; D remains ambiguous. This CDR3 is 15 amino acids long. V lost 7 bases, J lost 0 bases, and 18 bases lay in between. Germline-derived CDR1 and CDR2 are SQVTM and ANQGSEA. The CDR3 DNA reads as TGCAGCGGCGGAGAGGTACTTAAAATGAACACTGAAGCTTTCTTT. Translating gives CSGGEVLKMNTEAFF.

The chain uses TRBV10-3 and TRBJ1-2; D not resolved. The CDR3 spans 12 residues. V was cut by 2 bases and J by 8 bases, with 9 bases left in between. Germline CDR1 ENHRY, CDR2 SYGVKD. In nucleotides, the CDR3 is TGTGCCATCAGTGAGCCCGTAGCAGGCTACACCTTC. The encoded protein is CAISEPVAGYTF.

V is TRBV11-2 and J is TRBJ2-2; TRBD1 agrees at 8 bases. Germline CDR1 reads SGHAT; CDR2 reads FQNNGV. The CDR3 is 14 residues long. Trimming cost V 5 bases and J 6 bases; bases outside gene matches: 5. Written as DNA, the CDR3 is TGTGCCAGCAGCAGGGGACAGGTGCCCGGGGAGCTGTTTTTT. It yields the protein CASSRGQVPGELFF.

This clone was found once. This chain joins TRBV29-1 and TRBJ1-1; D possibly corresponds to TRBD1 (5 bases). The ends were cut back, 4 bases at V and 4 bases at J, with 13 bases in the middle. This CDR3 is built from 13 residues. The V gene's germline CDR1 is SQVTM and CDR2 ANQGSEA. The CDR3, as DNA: TGCAGCGTTGGGTTCGGGGGTGGCACTGAAGCTTTCTTT. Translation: CSVGFGGGTEAFF.

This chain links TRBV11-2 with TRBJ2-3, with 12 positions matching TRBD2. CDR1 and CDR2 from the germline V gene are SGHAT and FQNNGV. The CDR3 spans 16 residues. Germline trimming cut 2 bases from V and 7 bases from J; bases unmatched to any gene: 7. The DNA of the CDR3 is TGTGCCAGCAGCTTACTGGCTAGCGGGGGGGCTCATACGCAGTATTTT. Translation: CASSLLASGGAHTQYF.

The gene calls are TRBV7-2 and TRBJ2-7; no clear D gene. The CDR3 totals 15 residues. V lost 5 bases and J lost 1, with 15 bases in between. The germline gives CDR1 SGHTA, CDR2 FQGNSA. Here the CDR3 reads CASSPSLYGSYEQYF. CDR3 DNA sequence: TGTGCCAGCAGCCCTTCTCTCTACGGTTCCTACGAGCAGTACTTC.

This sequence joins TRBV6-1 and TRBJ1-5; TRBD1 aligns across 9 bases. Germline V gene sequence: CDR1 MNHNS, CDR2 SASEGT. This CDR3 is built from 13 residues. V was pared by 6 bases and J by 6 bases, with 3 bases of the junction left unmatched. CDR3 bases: TGTGCCAGCAGGGGACAGGGAAGTCAGCCCCAGCATTTT. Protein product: CASRGQGSQPQHF.

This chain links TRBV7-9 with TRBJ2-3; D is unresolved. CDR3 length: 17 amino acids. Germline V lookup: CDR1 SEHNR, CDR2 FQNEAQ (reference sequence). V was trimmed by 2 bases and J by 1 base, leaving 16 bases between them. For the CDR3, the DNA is TGTGCCAGCAGCTTACGGTTATCAGGTTTCGGCACAGATACGCAGTATTTT. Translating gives CASSLRLSGFGTDTQYF.

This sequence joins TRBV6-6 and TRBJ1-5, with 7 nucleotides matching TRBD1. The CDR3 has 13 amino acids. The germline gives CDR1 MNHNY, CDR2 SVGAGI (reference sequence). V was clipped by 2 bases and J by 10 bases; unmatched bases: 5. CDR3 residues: CASSYGTVRPQHF. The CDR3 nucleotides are TGTGCCAGCAGTTACGGGACAGTCCGCCCCCAGCATTTT.

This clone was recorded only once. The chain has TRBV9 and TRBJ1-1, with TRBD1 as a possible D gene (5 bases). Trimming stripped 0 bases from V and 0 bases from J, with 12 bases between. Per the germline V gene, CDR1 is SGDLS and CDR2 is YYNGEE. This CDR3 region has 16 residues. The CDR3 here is CASSVGGAGLNTEAFF. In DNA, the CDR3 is TGTGCCAGCAGCGTAGGTGGGGCAGGTTTGAACACTGAAGCTTTCTTT.

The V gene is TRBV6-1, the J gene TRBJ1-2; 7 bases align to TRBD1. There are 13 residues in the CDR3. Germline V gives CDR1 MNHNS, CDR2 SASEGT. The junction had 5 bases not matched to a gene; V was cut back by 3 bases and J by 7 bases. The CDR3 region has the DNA TGTGCCAGCAGTGAGGGGACAGCTTCTGGCTACACCTTC. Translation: CASSEGTASGYTF.

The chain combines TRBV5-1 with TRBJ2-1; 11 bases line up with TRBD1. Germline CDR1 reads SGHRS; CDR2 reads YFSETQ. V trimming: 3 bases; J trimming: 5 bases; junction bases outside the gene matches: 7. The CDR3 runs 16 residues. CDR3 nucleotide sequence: TGCGCCAGCAGCTCCTCGGACAGGGGGCCTAACAATGAGCAGTTCTTC. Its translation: CASSSSDRGPNNEQFF. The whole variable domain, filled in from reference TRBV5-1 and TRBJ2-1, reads KAGVTQTPRYLIKTRGQQVTLSCSPISGHRSVSWYQQTPGQGLQFLFEYFSETQRNKGNFPGRFSGRQFSNSRSEMNVSTLELGDSALYLCASSSSDRGPNNEQFFGPGTRLTVL.

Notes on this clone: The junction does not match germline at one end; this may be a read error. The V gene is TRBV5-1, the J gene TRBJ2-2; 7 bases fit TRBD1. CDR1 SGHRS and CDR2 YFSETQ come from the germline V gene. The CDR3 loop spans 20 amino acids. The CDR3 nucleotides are TGCGCCAGCAGCCCAGTACGCCAGGGGGTCTACTCGGGGAACGCCGGGGAGCTGTTTTTT. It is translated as CASSPVRQGVYSGNAGELFF.

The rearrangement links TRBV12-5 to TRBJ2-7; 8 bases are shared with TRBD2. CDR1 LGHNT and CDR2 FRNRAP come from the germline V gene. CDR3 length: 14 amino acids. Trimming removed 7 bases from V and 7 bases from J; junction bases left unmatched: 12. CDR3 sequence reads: CASVMEAGGEEQYF. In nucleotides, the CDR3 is TGTGCTAGTGTCATGGAGGCGGGGGGTGAAGAGCAGTACTTC.

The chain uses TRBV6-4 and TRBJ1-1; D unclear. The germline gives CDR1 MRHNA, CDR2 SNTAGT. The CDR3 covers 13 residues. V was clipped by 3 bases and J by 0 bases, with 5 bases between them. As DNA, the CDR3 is TGTGCCAGCAGTGAACAAGTGAACACTGAAGCTTTCTTT. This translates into CASSEQVNTEAFF.

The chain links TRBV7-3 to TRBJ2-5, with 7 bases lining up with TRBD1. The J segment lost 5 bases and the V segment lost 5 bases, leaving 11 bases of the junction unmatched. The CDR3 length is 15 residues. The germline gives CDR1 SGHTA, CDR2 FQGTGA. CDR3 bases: TGTGCCAGCAGCCCATCAGGGGGACAGACGGAGACCCAGTACTTC. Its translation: CASSPSGGQTETQYF. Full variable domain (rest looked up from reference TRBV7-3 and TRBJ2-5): GAGVSQTPSNKVTEKGKYVELRCDPISGHTALYWYRQSLGQGPEFLIYFQGTGAADDSGLPNDRFFAVRPEGSVSTLKIQRTERGDSAVYLCASSPSGGQTETQYFGPGTRLLVL.

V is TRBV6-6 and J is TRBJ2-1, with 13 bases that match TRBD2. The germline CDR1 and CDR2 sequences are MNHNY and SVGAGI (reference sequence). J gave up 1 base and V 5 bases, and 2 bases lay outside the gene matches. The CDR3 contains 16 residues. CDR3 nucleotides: TGTGCCAGCAGTCCGGGACTAGCGGGATCCTACAATGAGCAGTTCTTC. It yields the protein CASSPGLAGSYNEQFF.

The DNA for the CDR3 is TGTGCCAGCTGGTCGTTTAGCTCCTACGAGCAGTACTTC. Amino acids: CASWSFSSYEQYF. The chain employs TRBV5-5 and TRBJ2-7; D unclear. Trimming removed 7 bases from V and 0 bases from J, with 11 bases in between. This CDR3 spans 13 amino acids. Germline assignment: CDR1 SGHKS and CDR2 YYEKEE (reference sequence). Variable domain in full (rest from reference TRBV5-5 and TRBJ2-7): DAGVTQSPTHLIKTRGQQVTLRCSPISGHKSVSWYQQVLGQGPQFIFQYYEKEERGRGNFPDRFSARQFPNYSSELNVNALLLGDSALYLCASWSFSSYEQYFGPGTRLTVT.

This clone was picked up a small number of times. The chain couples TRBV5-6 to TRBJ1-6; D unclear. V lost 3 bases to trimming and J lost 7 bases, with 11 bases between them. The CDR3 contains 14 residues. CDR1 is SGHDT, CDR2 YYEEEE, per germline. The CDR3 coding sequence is TGTGCCAGCAGCTGGGAGGGTCTCAATTCACCCCTCCACTTT. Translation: CASSWEGLNSPLHF.

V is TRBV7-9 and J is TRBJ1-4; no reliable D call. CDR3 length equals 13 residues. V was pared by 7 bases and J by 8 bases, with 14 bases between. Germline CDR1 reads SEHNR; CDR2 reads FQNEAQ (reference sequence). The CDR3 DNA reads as TGTGCCAGCAATTACGGGGTAAACGAAAAACTGTTTTTT. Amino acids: CASNYGVNEKLFF.

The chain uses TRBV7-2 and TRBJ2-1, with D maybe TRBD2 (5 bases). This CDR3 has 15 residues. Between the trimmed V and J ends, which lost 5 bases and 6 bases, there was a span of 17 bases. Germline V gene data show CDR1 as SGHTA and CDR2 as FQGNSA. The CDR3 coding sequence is TGTGCCAGCAGCCGCGGTGAGGGCTTGACCAATGAGCAGTTCTTC. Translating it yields CASSRGEGLTNEQFF.

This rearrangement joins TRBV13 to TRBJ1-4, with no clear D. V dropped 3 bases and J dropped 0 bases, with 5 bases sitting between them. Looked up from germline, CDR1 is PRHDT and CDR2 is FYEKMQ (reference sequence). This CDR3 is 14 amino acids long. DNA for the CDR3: TGTGCCAGCAGCTTGAGAGCAACTAATGAAAAACTGTTTTTT. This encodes CASSLRATNEKLFF.

CDR3 in amino acids: CASSLSGAEAFF. The CDR3 DNA follows: TGTGCCAGCAGCTTAAGCGGGGCTGAAGCTTTCTTT. The chain joins TRBV7-8 to TRBJ1-1, with D unclear. Germline V gene sequence: CDR1 SGHVS, CDR2 FQNEAQ. The CDR3 has 12 residues. The ends were cut back, 2 bases at V and 6 bases at J, with 7 bases in the middle.

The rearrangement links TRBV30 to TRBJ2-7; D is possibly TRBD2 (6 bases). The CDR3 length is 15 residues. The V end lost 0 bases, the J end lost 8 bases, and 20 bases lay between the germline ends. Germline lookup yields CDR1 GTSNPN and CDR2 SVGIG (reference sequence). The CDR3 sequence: CAWSVGELGGGKQYF. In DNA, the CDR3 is TGTGCCTGGAGTGTGGGGGAACTGGGGGGTGGGAAGCAGTACTTC.